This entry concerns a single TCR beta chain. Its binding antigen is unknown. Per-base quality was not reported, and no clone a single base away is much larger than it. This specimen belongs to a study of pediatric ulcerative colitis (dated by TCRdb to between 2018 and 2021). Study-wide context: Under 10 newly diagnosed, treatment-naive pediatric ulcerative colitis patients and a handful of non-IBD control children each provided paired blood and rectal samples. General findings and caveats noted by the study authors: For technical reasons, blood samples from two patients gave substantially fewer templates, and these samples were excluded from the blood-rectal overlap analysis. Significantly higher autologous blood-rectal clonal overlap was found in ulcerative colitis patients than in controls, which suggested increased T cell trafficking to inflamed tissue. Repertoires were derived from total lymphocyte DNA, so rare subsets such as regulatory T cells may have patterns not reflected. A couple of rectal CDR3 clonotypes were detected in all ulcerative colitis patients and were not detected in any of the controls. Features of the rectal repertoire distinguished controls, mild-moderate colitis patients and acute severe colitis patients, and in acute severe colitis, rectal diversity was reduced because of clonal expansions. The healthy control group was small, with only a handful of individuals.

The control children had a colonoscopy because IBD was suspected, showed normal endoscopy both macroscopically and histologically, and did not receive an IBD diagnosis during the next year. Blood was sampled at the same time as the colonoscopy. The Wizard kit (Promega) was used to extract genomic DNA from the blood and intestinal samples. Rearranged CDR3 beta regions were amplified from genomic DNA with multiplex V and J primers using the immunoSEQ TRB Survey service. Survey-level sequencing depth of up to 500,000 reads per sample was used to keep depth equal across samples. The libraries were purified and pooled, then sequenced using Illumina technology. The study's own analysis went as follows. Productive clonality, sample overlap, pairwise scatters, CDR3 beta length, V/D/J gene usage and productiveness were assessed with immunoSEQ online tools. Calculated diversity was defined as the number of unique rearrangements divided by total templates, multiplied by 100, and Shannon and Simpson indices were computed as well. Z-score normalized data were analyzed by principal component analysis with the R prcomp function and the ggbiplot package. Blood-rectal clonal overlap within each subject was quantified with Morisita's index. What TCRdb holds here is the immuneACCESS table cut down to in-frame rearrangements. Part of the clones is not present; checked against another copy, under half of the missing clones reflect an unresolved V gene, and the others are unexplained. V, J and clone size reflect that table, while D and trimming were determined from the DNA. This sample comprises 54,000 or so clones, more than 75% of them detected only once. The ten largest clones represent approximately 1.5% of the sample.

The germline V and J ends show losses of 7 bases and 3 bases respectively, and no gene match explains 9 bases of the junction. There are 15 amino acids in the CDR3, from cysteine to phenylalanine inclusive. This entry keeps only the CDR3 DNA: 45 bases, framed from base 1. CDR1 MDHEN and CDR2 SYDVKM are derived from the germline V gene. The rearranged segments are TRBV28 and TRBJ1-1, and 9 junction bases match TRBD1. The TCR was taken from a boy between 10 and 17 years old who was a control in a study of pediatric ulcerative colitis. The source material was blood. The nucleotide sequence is TGTGCCAGCACCTATACGGGACAGGGATACACTGAAGCTTTCTTT. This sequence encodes CASTYTGQGYTEAFF.